These 3 T cell receptor beta chains share one sample of origin, sequenced in a study of a mutant IDH1 vaccine in newly diagnosed glioma. The time point is: week 23, last vaccination. In the vaccine, a single dose held 300 ug of the mutant IDH1 20-mer peptide, along with topical imiquimod. These receptors are not linked to any known antigen. Assay: immunoSEQ multiplex PCR; the TCRdb copy retains only in-frame clones and omits some. The sample has just over 65,000 clones, approximately 87% seen once. Sequences were derived from PBMCs, sampled from a glioma patient whose treatment included an IDH1 peptide vaccine. The receptors originated from a young man with glioma.

This chain joins TRBV7-2 and TRBJ2-2; a weak D match, TRBD2 (5 bases). Germline lookup yields CDR1 SGHTA and CDR2 FQGNSA. The CDR3 runs 16 residues. Trimming removed 6 bases from V and 5 bases from J, with 19 bases in between. The CDR3 region is CASSPPSEGYTGELFF. In DNA form, the CDR3 reads TGTGCCAGCAGTCCTCCCTCCGAGGGTTATACCGGGGAGCTGTTTTTT. Based on the CDR3 plus reference TRBV7-2 and TRBJ2-2, the full variable domain is GAGVSQSPSNKVTEKGKDVELRCDPISGHTALYWYRQSLGQGLEFLIYFQGNSAPDKSGLPSDRFSAERTGGSVSTLTIQRTQQEDSAVYLCASSPPSEGYTGELFFGEGSRLTVL.

This chain links TRBV5-1 with TRBJ1-2; 7 bases match TRBD1. Per germline, CDR1 SGHRS and CDR2 YFSETQ. This CDR3 spans 14 amino acids. V trimming: 8 bases; J trimming: 8 bases; junction bases outside the gene matches: 15. The chain's CDR3 is CARRSGQGEAGYTF. CDR3 DNA: TGCGCCAGACGATCCGGGCAGGGGGAAGCGGGCTACACCTTC.

The V call is TRBV7-8, the J call TRBJ2-7; D is perhaps TRBD2 (6 bases). The germline V gene has CDR1 SGHVS and CDR2 FQNEAQ. The CDR3 loop spans 14 amino acids. CDR3 protein: CVVGGREASYEQYF. The CDR3 DNA reads TGTGTCGTGGGGGGTAGAGAGGCATCCTACGAGCAGTACTTC.